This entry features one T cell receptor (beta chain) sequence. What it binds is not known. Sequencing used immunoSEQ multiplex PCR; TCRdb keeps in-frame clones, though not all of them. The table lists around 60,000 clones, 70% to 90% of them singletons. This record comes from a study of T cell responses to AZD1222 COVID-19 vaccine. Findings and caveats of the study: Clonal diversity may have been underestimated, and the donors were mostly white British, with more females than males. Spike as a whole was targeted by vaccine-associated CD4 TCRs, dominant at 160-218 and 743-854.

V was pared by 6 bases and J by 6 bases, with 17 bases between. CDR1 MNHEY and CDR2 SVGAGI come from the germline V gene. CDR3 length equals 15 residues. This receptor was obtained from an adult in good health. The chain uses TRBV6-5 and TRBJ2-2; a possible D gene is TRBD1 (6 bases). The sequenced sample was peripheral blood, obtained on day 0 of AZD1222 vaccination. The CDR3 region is CASSRGQGFAGELFF. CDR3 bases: TGTGCCAGCAGCCGAGGGCAGGGGTTCGCCGGGGAGCTGTTTTTT.